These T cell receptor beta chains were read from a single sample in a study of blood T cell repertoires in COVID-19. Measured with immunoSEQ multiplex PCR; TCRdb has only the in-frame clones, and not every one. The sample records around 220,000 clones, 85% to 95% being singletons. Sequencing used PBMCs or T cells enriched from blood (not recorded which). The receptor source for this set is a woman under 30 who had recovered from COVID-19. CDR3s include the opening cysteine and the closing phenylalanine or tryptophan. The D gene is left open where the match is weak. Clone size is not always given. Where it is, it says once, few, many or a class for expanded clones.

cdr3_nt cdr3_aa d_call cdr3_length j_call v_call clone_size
TGTGCCAGCAGCGTAGCCGGGAACAGCGGGACTGAGCAGTTCTTC CASSVAGNSGTEQFF TRBD2 15 TRBJ2-1 TRBV9 .
TGTGCCAGCTCACCTCCGGGACTAGCGTACAATGAGCAGTTCTTC CASSPPGLAYNEQFF TRBD2 15 TRBJ2-1 TRBV18 .
TGCAGTGCCAGTTTACCGGGGGGCACTGAAGCTTTCTTT CSASLPGGTEAFF . 13 TRBJ1-1 TRBV20-1 few
TGTGCCAGCAGCGAGACTAGCGGGGGCCCTTACGAGCAGTACTTC CASSETSGGPYEQYF TRBD2 15 TRBJ2-7 TRBV7-9 .
TGTGCCAGCAGCTTAGTAGCGGGAGGGCCAGGAGGAGAGACCCAGTACTTC CASSLVAGGPGGETQYF TRBD2 17 TRBJ2-5 TRBV7-9 .
TGTGCCAGCAGCGCACAGGGAGTTGAAGCTTTCTTT CASSAQGVEAFF . 12 TRBJ1-1 TRBV9 once
TGTGCCAGCAGTTCGGACAGAATTAATTCACCCCTCCACTTT CASSSDRINSPLHF . 14 TRBJ1-6 TRBV27 .
TGTGCCAGCAGTTTAAGCTACAGGGGTGGGCTTGATGGCTACACCTTC CASSLSYRGGLDGYTF TRBD1 16 TRBJ1-2 TRBV28 .
TGCGCCAGCAGCCAGGGACAGGGATATCAGCCCCAGCATTTT CASSQGQGYQPQHF TRBD1 14 TRBJ1-5 TRBV4-3 few
TGTGCCAGCACCCCAACAGGAAACTATGGCTACACCTTC CASTPTGNYGYTF . 13 TRBJ1-2 TRBV12-3/TRBV12-4 .
TGTGCCAGCAGCCAAGGTCCCATCGGTCTGGCGGATAGCAATCAGCCCCAGCATTTT CASSQGPIGLADSNQPQHF . 19 TRBJ1-5 TRBV3-1/TRBV3-2 once
TGTGCCAGCAGACCCGGGACTAGCGGTCTCCAAGAGACCCAGTACTTC CASRPGTSGLQETQYF TRBD2 16 TRBJ2-5 TRBV2 .
TGCAGCGTTGACCTCTCTCCTAGCGGGATCCACGAGCAGTACTTC CSVDLSPSGIHEQYF TRBD2 15 TRBJ2-7 TRBV29-1 .
TGTGCCAGCAGCTTAAGTGGGGGGGGCCCCCTCTACAATGAGCAGTTCTTC CASSLSGGGPLYNEQFF . 17 TRBJ2-1 TRBV7-3 once
TGTGCCAGCAGCTTGGCTGTCAGCTCTGGGGCCAACGTCCTGACTTTC CASSLAVSSGANVLTF . 16 TRBJ2-6 TRBV5-6 .
TGTGCCAGCAGCGTCGGACAGGACTCCTACAATGAGCAGTTCTTC CASSVGQDSYNEQFF TRBD1 15 TRBJ2-1 TRBV5-8 .
TGTGCCAGCATCCAGGGCGCGATGCAGTACTTC CASIQGAMQYF . 11 TRBJ2-7 TRBV28 .
TGTGCCAGCTCATCCCCCGTCAGCGGAACCGCAACTAATGAAAAACTGTTTTTT CASSSPVSGTATNEKLFF . 18 TRBJ1-4 TRBV18 .
TGTGCCAGCAGCCGCGGGACGGGCAACTATGGCTACACCTTC CASSRGTGNYGYTF . 14 TRBJ1-2 TRBV3-1/TRBV3-2 .
TGTGCCAGCAGTTTATCGATAGGGGTTGGGGCGAGAAGAGCCAAAAACATTCAGTACTTC CASSLSIGVGARRAKNIQYF . 20 TRBJ2-4 TRBV27 .
TGCGCCAGCAGTGAGTTTTTGGGCAGGGCTAGTCAGCCCCAGCATTTT CASSEFLGRASQPQHF . 16 TRBJ1-5 TRBV10-2 .
TGTGCCAGCAGCCGCATTTCAGTCTATGGCTACACCTTC CASSRISVYGYTF . 13 TRBJ1-2 TRBV6-5 few
TGTGCCAGCAGTGACTCAGCGGGGGGCCGGCCCCAGCATTTT CASSDSAGGRPQHF . 14 TRBJ1-5 TRBV2 once
TGTGCCAGCAGTCTTAGGGATGGACACCTATATGGCTACACCTTC CASSLRDGHLYGYTF . 15 TRBJ1-2 TRBV27 once
TGTGCCAGCAGCTCAGCGACAGGGTACTACGAGCAGTACTTC CASSSATGYYEQYF TRBD1 14 TRBJ2-7 TRBV11-2 .